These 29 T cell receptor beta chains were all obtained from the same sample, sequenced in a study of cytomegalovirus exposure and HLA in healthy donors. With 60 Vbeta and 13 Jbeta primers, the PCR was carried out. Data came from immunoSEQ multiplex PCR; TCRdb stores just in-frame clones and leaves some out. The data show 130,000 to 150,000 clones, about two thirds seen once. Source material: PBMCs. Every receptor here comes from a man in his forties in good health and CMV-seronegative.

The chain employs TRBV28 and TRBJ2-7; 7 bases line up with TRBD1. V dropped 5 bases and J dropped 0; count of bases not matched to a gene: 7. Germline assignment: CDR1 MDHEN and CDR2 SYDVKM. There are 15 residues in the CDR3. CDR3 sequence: CASSPWTGDSYEQYF. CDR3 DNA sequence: TGTGCCAGCAGTCCCTGGACAGGCGACTCCTACGAGCAGTACTTC.

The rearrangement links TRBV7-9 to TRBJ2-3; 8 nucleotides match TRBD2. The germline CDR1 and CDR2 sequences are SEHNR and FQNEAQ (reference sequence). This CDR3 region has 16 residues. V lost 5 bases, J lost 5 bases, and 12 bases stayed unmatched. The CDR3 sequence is CASSRGPGTSIDTQYF. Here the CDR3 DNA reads TGTGCCAGCAGCCGAGGGCCCGGGACTAGTATAGATACGCAGTATTTT.

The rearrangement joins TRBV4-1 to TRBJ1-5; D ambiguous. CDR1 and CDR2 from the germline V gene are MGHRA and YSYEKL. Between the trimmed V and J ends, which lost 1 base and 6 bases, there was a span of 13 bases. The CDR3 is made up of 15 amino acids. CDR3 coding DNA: TGCGCCAGCAGCCAAGGTAGGCAGGCGAGTCAGCCCCAGCATTTT. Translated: CASSQGRQASQPQHF.

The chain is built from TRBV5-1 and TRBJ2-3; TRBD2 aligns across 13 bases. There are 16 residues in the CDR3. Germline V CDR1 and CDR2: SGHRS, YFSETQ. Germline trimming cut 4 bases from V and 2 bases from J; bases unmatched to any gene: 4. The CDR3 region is CASSGGLAGFTDTQYF. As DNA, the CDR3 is TGCGCCAGCAGCGGGGGACTAGCGGGATTCACAGATACGCAGTATTTT.

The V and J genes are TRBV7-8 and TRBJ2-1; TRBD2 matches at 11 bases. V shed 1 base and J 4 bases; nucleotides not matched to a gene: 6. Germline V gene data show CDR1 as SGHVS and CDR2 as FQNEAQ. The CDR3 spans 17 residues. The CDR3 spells CASSLVGVAGGYNEQFF. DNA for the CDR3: TGTGCCAGCAGCTTAGTCGGGGTAGCGGGAGGGTACAATGAGCAGTTCTTC.

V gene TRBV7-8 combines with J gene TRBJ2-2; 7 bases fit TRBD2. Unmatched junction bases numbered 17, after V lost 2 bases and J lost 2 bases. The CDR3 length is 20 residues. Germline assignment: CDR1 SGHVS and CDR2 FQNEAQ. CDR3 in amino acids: CASSLTGWGWREGNTGELFF. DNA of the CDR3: TGTGCCAGCAGCTTAACAGGTTGGGGTTGGAGGGAGGGAAACACCGGGGAGCTGTTTTTT.

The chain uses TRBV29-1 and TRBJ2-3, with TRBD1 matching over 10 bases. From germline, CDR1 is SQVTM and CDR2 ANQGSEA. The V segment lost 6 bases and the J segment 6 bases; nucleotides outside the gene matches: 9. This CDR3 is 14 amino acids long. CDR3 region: CSVGQGGPWDTQYF. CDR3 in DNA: TGCAGCGTCGGACAGGGGGGACCTTGGGATACGCAGTATTTT.

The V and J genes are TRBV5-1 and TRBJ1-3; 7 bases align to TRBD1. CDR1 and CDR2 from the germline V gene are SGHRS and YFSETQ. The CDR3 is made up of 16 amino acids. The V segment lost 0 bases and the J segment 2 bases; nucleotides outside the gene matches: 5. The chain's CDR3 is CASSLAGTATGNTIYF. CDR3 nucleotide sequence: TGCGCCAGCAGCTTGGCCGGGACAGCTACTGGAAACACCATATATTTT.

The CDR3 coding sequence is TGTGCCAGCAGCCGTAGCGGGGGCCGGAATGAGCAGTTCTTC. Translated: CASSRSGGRNEQFF. This rearrangement joins TRBV7-6 to TRBJ2-1; 9 nucleotides line up with TRBD2. The CDR3 length is 14 residues. Germline CDR1 is SGHVS and CDR2 is FNYEAQ. Germline trimming cut 5 bases from V and 7 bases from J; bases unmatched to any gene: 6.

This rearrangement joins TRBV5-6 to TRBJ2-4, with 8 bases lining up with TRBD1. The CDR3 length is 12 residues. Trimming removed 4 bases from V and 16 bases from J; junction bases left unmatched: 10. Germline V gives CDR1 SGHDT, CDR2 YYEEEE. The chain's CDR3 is CASSLTPGQAYF. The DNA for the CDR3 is TGTGCCAGCAGCCTGACTCCGGGACAGGCCTACTTC.

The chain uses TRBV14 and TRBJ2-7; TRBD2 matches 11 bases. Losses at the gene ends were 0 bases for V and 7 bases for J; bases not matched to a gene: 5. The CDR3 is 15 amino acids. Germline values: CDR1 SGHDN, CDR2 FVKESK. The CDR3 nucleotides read TGTGCCAGCAGCCAAGATTGGCTAGCGGGAGGTGAGCAGTACTTC. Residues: CASSQDWLAGGEQYF.

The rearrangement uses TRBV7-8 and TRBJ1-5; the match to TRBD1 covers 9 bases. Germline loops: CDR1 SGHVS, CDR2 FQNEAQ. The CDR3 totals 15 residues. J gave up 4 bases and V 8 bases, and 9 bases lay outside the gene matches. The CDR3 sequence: CASRADRGKNQPQHF. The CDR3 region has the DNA TGTGCCAGCCGGGCGGACAGGGGTAAGAATCAGCCCCAGCATTTT.

CDR3 amino acids: CASSALGVFQGAGGYTF. In nucleotides, the CDR3 is TGTGCCAGCAGTGCCCTAGGAGTTTTCCAGGGGGCGGGCGGCTACACCTTC. The chain recombines TRBV6-1 with TRBJ1-2, with 8 positions matching TRBD1. The CDR3 is 17 amino acids. Germline loops: CDR1 MNHNS, CDR2 SASEGT. The V and J ends lost 4 bases and 8 bases, in that order; junction bases with no gene match: 18.

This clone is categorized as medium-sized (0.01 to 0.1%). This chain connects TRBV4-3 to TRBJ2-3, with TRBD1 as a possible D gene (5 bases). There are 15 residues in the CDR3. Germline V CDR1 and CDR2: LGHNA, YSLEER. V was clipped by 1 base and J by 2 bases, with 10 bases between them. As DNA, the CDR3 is TGCGCCAGCAGCCAAGCGACCAGGGTCACAGATACGCAGTATTTT. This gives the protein CASSQATRVTDTQYF.

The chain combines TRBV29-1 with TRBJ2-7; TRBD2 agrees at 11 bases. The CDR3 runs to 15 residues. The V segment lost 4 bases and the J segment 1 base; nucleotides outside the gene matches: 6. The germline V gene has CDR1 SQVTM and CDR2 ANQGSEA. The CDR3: CSVGVAGGRSYEQYF. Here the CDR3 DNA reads TGCAGCGTTGGGGTAGCGGGAGGGAGGTCCTACGAGCAGTACTTC.

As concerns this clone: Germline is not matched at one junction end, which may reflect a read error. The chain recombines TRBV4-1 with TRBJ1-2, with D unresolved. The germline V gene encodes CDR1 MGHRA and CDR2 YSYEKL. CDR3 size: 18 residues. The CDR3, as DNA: TGCGCCAGCAGGCAAGTCCGACTAGAGGGTGGGATTTCTTATGGCTACACCTTC. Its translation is CASRQVRLEGGISYGYTF.

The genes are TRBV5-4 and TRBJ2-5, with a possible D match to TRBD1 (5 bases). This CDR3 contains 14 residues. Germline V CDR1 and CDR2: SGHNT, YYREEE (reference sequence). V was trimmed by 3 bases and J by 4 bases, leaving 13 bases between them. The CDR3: CASSSSTEGETQYF. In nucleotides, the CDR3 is TGTGCCAGCAGCTCCTCGACAGAAGGAGAGACCCAGTACTTC.

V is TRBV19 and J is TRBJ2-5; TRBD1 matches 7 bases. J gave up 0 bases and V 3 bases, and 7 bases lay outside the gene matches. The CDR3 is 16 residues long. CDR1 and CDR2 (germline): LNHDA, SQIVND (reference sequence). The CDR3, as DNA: TGTGCCAGTAGTATGGGGAGACAGGGCTACCAAGAGACCCAGTACTTC. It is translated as CASSMGRQGYQETQYF.

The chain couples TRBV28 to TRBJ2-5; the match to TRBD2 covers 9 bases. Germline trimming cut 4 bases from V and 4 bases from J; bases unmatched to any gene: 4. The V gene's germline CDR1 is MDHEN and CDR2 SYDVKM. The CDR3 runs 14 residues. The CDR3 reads CASSSGLARETQYF. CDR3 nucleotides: TGTGCCAGCAGTTCCGGACTAGCGAGAGAGACCCAGTACTTC. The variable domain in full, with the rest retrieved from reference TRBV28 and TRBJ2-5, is DVKVTQSSRYLVKRTGEKVFLECVQDMDHENMFWYRQDPGLGLRLIYFSYDVKMKEKGDIPEGYSVSREKKERFSLILESASTNQTSMYLCASSSGLARETQYFGPGTRLLVL.

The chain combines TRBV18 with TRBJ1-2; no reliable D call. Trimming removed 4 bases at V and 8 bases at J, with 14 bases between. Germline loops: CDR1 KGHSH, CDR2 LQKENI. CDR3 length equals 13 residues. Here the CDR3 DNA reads TGTGCCAGCTCACTAGAGGTCCCGTGGGGCTACACCTTC. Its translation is CASSLEVPWGYTF.

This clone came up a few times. The CDR3 here is CASSEREGGPAEQYF. CDR3 bases: TGTGCCAGCAGTGAACGTGAGGGAGGGCCGGCCGAGCAGTACTTC. The genes are TRBV2 and TRBJ2-7; TRBD2 matches 7 bases. The CDR3 is 15 amino acids. The trim removed 2 bases at V and 6 bases at J, leaving 10 bases unmatched. The germline gives CDR1 SNHLY, CDR2 FYNNEI.

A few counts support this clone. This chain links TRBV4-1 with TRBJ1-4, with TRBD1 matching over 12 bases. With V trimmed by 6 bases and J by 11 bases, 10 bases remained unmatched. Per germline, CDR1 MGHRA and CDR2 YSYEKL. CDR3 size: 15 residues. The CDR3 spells CASSLWGTGGRKLFF. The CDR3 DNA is TGCGCCAGCAGTTTATGGGGGACAGGGGGCCGTAAACTGTTTTTT.

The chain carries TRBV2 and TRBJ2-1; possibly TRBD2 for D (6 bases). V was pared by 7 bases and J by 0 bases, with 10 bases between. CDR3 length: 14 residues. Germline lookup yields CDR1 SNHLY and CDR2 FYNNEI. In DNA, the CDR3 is TGTGCCAGCACCGGGGGAAGCTCCTACAATGAGCAGTTCTTC. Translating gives CASTGGSSYNEQFF.

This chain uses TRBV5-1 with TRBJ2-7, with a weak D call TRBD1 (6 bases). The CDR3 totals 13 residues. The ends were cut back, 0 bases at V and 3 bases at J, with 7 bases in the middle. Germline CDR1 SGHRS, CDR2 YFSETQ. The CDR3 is CASSLGDNYEQYF. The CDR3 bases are TGCGCCAGCAGCTTGGGGGACAACTACGAGCAGTACTTC.

The CDR3 nucleotides are TGTGCCATCAGAAACACGAACACCGGGGAGCTGTTTTTT. It translates to CAIRNTNTGELFF. This chain links TRBV10-3 with TRBJ2-2; D call uncertain. This CDR3 contains 13 residues. V was shortened by 6 bases and J by 0 bases, with 5 bases between the two germline ends. Germline CDR1 reads ENHRY; CDR2 reads SYGVKD.

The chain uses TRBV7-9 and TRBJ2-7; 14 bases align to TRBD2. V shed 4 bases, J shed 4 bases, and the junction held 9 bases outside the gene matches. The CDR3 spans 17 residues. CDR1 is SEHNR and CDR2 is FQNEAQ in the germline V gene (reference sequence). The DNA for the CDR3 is TGTGCCAGCAGCTCCCCTGGACTAGCGGGAGGTCCGTACGAGCAGTACTTC. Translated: CASSSPGLAGGPYEQYF.

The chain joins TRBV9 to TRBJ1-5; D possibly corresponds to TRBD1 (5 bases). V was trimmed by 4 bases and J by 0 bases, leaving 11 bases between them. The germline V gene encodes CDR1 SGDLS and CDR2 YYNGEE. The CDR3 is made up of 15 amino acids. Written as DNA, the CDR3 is TGTGCCAGCAGCTCAGGGCCCCATAGCAATCAGCCCCAGCATTTT. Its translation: CASSSGPHSNQPQHF.

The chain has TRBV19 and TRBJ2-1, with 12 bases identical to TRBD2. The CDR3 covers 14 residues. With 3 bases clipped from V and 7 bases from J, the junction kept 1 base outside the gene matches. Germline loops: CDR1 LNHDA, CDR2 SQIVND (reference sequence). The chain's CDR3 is CASSMTSGRNEQFF. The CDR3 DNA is TGTGCCAGTAGTATGACTAGCGGGAGAAATGAGCAGTTCTTC. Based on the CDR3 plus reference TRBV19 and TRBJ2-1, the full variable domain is DGGITQSPKYLFRKEGQNVTLSCEQNLNHDAMYWYRQDPGQGLRLIYYSQIVNDFQKGDIAEGYSVSREKKESFPLTVTSAQKNPTAFYLCASSMTSGRNEQFFGPGTRLTVL.

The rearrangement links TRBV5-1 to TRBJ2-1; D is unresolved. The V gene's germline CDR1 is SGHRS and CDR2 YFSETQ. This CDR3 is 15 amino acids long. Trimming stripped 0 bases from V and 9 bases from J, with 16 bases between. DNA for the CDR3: TGCGCCAGCAGCTTGGTCGCCTACAGAGATAGTGAGCAGTTCTTC. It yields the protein CASSLVAYRDSEQFF.